This T cell receptor beta chain was found in a study of shared clonotypes between healthy human individuals. The assay was run at deep level. Only in-frame clones appear in the TCRdb table, and some are missing; sequencing was by immunoSEQ multiplex PCR. The top ten clones hold roughly 1.1% of a sample with over a million clones, 95% to 97% of them seen once. Per the germline V gene, CDR1 is MGHRA and CDR2 is YSYEKL. Trimming cost V 4 bases and J 4 bases, with 13 bases left between them. This CDR3 contains 14 residues. The sequenced sample consisted of naive CD4+ T cells sorted from blood. The subset denotes: CD45RA+ positively selected. The V gene is TRBV4-1, the J gene TRBJ2-5, with D tentatively TRBD1 (6 bases). The sequence was obtained from a man aged 30-40 years in good health. The CDR3 here is CASSREDSGETQYF. CDR3 nucleotide sequence: TGCGCCAGCAGCCGAGAGGACAGCGGAGAGACCCAGTACTTC.